Presented here are 3 T cell receptor beta chains from one specimen sequenced in a study of blood T cell repertoires in COVID-19. The assay was immunoSEQ multiplex PCR, and TCRdb's table has in-frame clones only and misses some. The table has more than 11,000 clones, 80% to 90% seen once; the top ten hold roughly 15%. Sequencing was done on a sample of peripheral blood. These receptors originate from a man aged 50 to 59 with active COVID-19.

The chain has TRBV10-1 and TRBJ2-1, with a possible D match to TRBD2 (5 bases). Trimming left V 2 bases short and J 5 bases short, with 13 bases between. Germline V gives CDR1 WNHNN, CDR2 SYGVQD (reference sequence). This CDR3 comprises 15 residues. In DNA, the CDR3 is TGCGCCAGCAGTGAGGCCAGCGGCAGCAACAATGAGCAGTTCTTC. It specifies CASSEASGSNNEQFF.

V and J are TRBV11-2 and TRBJ1-2; D is unresolved. Germline V gene sequence: CDR1 SGHAT, CDR2 FQNNGV. The CDR3 length is 13 residues. The V end was cut by 5 bases, the J end by 8 bases, with 15 bases between. The CDR3, as DNA: TGTGCCAGCAGCGCACTATCAAAGTTAGGCTACACCTTC. This translates into CASSALSKLGYTF.

The chain links TRBV6-6 to TRBJ2-1; 8 bases match TRBD2. After removal of 5 bases from V and 8 bases from J, the junction contained 8 bases not matched to a gene. This CDR3 has 14 residues. Germline CDR1 MNHNY, CDR2 SVGAGI (reference sequence). The CDR3 reads CASSQSGSGDEQFF. CDR3 in DNA: TGTGCCAGCAGTCAGAGCGGGAGTGGAGATGAGCAGTTCTTC.